The T cell receptor (beta chain) under discussion was sequenced for a study of T cell responses to AZD1222 COVID-19 vaccine. Study at large: Doses given second, at about 4 or about 12 weeks, were pooled. General study findings and limits: Vaccine-associated CD4 TCRs spanned spike, dominant at 160-218 and 743-854.

Sequencing used immunoSEQ multiplex PCR; TCRdb keeps in-frame clones, though not all of them. The table has approximately 100,000 clones, approximately 93% seen once; the top ten hold over 3.5%. This CDR3 has 11 amino acids. Germline CDR1 is MNHNS and CDR2 is SASEGT. V shed 3 bases and J shed 7 bases, with 6 bases lying between them. Details on this clone: Its antigen is unknown.

The TCR originated in an adult in good health. This rearrangement joins TRBV6-1 to TRBJ1-1, with D unresolved. The source was peripheral blood, collected on day 0 of AZD1222 vaccination. Written as DNA, the CDR3 is TGTGCCAGCAGTGATCTGTTTGAAGCTTTCTTT. This encodes CASSDLFEAFF.